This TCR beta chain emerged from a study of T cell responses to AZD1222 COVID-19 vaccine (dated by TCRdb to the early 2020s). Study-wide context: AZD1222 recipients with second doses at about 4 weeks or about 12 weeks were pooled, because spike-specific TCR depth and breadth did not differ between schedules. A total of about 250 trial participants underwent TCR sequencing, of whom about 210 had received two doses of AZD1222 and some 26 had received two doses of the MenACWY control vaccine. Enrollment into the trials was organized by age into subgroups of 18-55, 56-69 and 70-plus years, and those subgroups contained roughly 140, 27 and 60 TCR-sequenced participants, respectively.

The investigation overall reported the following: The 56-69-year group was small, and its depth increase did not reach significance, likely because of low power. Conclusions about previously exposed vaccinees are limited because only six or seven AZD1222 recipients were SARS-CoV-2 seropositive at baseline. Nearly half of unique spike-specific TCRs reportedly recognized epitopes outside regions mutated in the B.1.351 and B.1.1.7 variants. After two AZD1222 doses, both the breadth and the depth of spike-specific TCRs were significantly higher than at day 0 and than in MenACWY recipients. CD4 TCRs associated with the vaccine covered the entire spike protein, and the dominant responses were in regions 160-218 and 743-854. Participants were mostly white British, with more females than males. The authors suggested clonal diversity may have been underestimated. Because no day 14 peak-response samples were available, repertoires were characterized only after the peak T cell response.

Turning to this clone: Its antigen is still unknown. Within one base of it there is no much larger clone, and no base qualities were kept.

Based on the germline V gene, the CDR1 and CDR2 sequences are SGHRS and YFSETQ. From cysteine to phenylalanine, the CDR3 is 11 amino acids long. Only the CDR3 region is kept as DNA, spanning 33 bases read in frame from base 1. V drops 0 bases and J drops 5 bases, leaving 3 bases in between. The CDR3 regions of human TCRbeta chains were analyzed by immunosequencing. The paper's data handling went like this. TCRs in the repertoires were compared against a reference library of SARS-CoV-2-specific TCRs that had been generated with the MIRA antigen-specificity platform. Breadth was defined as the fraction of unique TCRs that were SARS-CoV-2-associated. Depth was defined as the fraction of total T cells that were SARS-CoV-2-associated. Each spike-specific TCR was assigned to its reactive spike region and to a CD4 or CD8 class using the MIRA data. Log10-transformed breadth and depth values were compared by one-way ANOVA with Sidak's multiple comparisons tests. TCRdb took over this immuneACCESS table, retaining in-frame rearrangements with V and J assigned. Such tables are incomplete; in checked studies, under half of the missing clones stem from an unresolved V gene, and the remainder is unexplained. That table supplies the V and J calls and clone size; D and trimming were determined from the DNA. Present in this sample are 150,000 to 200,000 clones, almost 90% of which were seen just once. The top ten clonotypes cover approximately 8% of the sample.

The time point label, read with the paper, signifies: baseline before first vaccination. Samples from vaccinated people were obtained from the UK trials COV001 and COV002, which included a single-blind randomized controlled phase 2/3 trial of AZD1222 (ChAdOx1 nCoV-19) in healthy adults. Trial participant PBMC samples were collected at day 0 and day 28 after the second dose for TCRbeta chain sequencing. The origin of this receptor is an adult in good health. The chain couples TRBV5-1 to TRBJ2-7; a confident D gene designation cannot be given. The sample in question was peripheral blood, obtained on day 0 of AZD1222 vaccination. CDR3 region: CASSLADEQYF. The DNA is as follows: TGCGCCAGCAGCTTGGCTGACGAGCAGTACTTC.